These 18 T cell receptor beta chains were sequenced from one sample in a study of T cell repertoires in cytomegalovirus infection. TCRdb itself ran the reads through MiXCR, one entry per CDR3 protein. The table shows over 200,000 distinct CDR3 sequences, with approximately 14% occurring only once. The sample was PBMCs. The receptors were sampled from a human donor in good health (CMV status not recorded). Some clones in this sample may be carry-over from other donors' samples.

The chain joins TRBV10-3 to TRBJ2-3; 8 bases fit TRBD1. After removal of 11 bases from V and 9 bases from J, the junction contained 16 bases not matched to a gene. In germline, CDR1 is ENHRY, CDR2 SYGVKD. The CDR3 runs 14 residues. CDR3 DNA: TGTGCCTCCCTCGTGGACAGGGAAAGAGGCACGCAGTATTTT. Translated, it gives CASLVDRERGTQYF.

The chain employs TRBV28 and TRBJ1-5; D perhaps matches TRBD1 (6 bases). With 1 base removed from V and 0 bases from J, the gap between germline ends came to 19 bases. Germline CDR1 MDHEN, CDR2 SYDVKM. CDR3 length: 19 amino acids. The CDR3 is CASSLLGILDRNSNQPQHF. The DNA for the CDR3 is TGTGCCAGCAGTTTATTGGGCATACTAGACAGGAATAGCAATCAGCCCCAGCATTTT.

This clonotype was recorded many times. The chain is built from TRBV7-3 and TRBJ2-2; a possible D gene is TRBD2 (6 bases). Germline loops: CDR1 SGHTA, CDR2 FQGTGA. Trimming cost V 3 bases and J 5 bases, with 7 bases left between them. The CDR3 spans 13 residues. This CDR3 is CASSFGGTGELFF. Written as DNA, the CDR3 is TGTGCCAGCAGCTTTGGAGGGACCGGGGAGCTGTTTTTT.

The gene calls are TRBV7-2 and TRBJ2-1; 9 bases match TRBD2. This CDR3 spans 16 amino acids. Germline V gene sequence: CDR1 SGHTA, CDR2 FQGNSA. J lost 8 bases, V lost 3 bases, and 11 bases had no gene match. CDR3 DNA: TGTGCCAGCAGCTTTTTTCGTAGCGGGAGTTTATATGAGCAGTTCTTC. Amino acids: CASSFFRSGSLYEQFF. Looking up the rest from reference TRBV7-2 and TRBJ2-1 gives the full variable domain: GAGVSQSPSNKVTEKGKDVELRCDPISGHTALYWYRQSLGQGLEFLIYFQGNSAPDKSGLPSDRFSAERTGGSVSTLTIQRTQQEDSAVYLCASSFFRSGSLYEQFFGPGTRLTVL.

J is TRBJ1-2 and V is TRBV20-1, with D maybe TRBD1 (6 bases). The CDR3 is 13 residues long. Germline values: CDR1 DFQATT, CDR2 SNEGSKA (reference sequence). V was cut by 3 bases and J by 7 bases, with 15 bases left in between. The CDR3: CSARSRGALGYTF. As DNA, the CDR3 is TGCAGTGCTAGGTCCCGGGGGGCCCTTGGCTACACCTTC.

This clonotype was recorded at least ten times. The chain combines TRBV25-1 with TRBJ2-5, with 8 bases identical to TRBD1. The germline gives CDR1 MGHDK, CDR2 SYGVNS. V shed 4 bases and J 2 bases; nucleotides not matched to a gene: 15. The CDR3 covers 18 residues. As DNA, the CDR3 is TGTGCCAGCAGTGGGACCCTGGGACAGGCTAACCGTCAAGAGACCCAGTACTTC. Its translation: CASSGTLGQANRQETQYF. The full variable domain, in which reference TRBV25-1 and TRBJ2-5 provide the parts outside the CDR3, is EADIYQTPRYLVIGTGKKITLECSQTMGHDKMYWYQQDPGMELHLIHYSYGVNSTEKGDLSSESTVSRIRTEHFPLTLESARPSHTSQYLCASSGTLGQANRQETQYFGPGTRLLVL.

This chain links TRBV25-1 with TRBJ1-1, with D possibly being TRBD1 (6 bases). V was shortened by 6 bases and J by 1 base, with 12 bases between the two germline ends. This CDR3 is built from 14 residues. Germline V CDR1 and CDR2: MGHDK, SYGVNS. CDR3 coding DNA: TGTGCCAGCAGCGCATGGGACAAGAACACTGAAGCTTTCTTT. Protein product: CASSAWDKNTEAFF.

In its sample, this clonotype was seen many times. The gene calls are TRBV6-1 and TRBJ1-1; no firm D call. V was trimmed by 7 bases and J by 5 bases, leaving 8 bases between them. Germline loops: CDR1 MNHNS, CDR2 SASEGT. The CDR3 loop spans 11 amino acids. The CDR3 DNA follows: TGTGCCAGCAAGAGGGAAACTGAAGCTTTCTTT. The encoded protein is CASKRETEAFF.

The chain carries TRBV5-1 and TRBJ2-5, with 13 bases that match TRBD2. The V and J ends lost 7 bases and 4 bases, in that order; junction bases with no gene match: 7. The germline gives CDR1 SGHRS, CDR2 YFSETQ. There are 15 residues in the CDR3. CDR3: CASSARLAGGETQYF. The CDR3, as DNA: TGCGCCAGCTCGGCACGACTAGCGGGGGGAGAGACCCAGTACTTC. Combining the CDR3 with reference TRBV5-1 and TRBJ2-5 gives the whole variable domain KAGVTQTPRYLIKTRGQQVTLSCSPISGHRSVSWYQQTPGQGLQFLFEYFSETQRNKGNFPGRFSGRQFSNSRSEMNVSTLELGDSALYLCASSARLAGGETQYFGPGTRLLVL.

This clonotype was seen repeatedly, ten times or more. The chain employs TRBV19 and TRBJ2-3; 10 positions agree with TRBD1. The CDR3 covers 14 residues. Germline CDR1 LNHDA, CDR2 SQIVND (reference sequence). Trimming took 6 bases from V and 4 from J; bases not matched to a gene: 4. CDR3 coding DNA: TGTGCCAGTAGACGGGACAGGGGTGCAGATACGCAGTATTTT. It translates to CASRRDRGADTQYF.

Only a few counts were recorded for this clonotype. The gene calls are TRBV2 and TRBJ2-7; weak D call: TRBD1 (6 bases). The CDR3 is made up of 14 amino acids. Trimming took 7 bases from V and 0 from J, leaving 13 bases between them. Germline lookup yields CDR1 SNHLY and CDR2 FYNNEI. Here the CDR3 DNA reads TGTGCCAGCACCGATCGGGACAACTCCTACGAGCAGTACTTC. Protein sequence: CASTDRDNSYEQYF.

This clonotype was seen a few times. V is TRBV12-3 or TRBV12-4 and J is TRBJ2-7; TRBD2 aligns across 7 bases. The CDR3 totals 14 residues. Trimming at V came to 3 bases and at J to 5 bases, leaving 7 bases not matched to a gene. This CDR3 reads CASSLEGGVHEQYF. The DNA of the CDR3 is TGTGCCAGCAGTTTGGAGGGAGGGGTCCACGAGCAGTACTTC.

The rearrangement uses TRBV6-2 or TRBV6-3 and TRBJ2-1; 13 nucleotides match TRBD2. V lost 6 bases to trimming and J lost 6 bases; unmatched junction nucleotides: 14. Germline-derived CDR1 and CDR2 are MNHEY and SVGEGT. The CDR3 is 18 residues long. CDR3 sequence reads: CASSPHTSGRVLANEQFF. The CDR3 region has the DNA TGTGCCAGCAGCCCCCACACTAGCGGGAGGGTATTGGCCAATGAGCAGTTCTTC.

This clonotype has only a few counts. The CDR3 nucleotides are TGTGCCAGCAGTTTACTGGGGAAGAGGTACCAAGAGACCCAGTACTTC. Its protein is CASSLLGKRYQETQYF. The V and J genes are TRBV12-3 or TRBV12-4 and TRBJ2-5; D ambiguous. V was shortened by 2 bases and J by 0 bases, with 13 bases between the two germline ends. The CDR3 contains 16 residues.

The chain carries TRBV20-1 and TRBJ1-6; 7 bases map to TRBD1. V gave up 6 bases and J gave up 10 bases; unmatched junction bases: 9. This CDR3 is built from 13 residues. CDR1 is DFQATT and CDR2 is SNEGSKA in the germline V gene (reference sequence). The CDR3 DNA sequence: TGCAGTGCCCTAGACAGGGAGTGGTCACCCCTCCACTTT. It yields the protein CSALDREWSPLHF.

This clonotype was observed at least ten times. The chain carries TRBV28 and TRBJ2-1; tentatively, D is TRBD1 or TRBD2 (5 bases each). The CDR3 contains 13 residues. Germline CDR1 and CDR2: MDHEN and SYDVKM. V gave up 8 bases and J gave up 8 bases, with 16 bases separating them. The CDR3 nucleotides are TGTGCCAGCCAAAAGGACCGGGGCGATGAGCAGTTCTTC. This codes for CASQKDRGDEQFF.

This clonotype was seen a few times. This sequence joins TRBV7-8 and TRBJ2-1; D gene ambiguous. Germline CDR1 reads SGHVS; CDR2 reads FQNEAQ. The CDR3 has 14 amino acids. V was shortened by 3 bases and J by 6 bases, with 12 bases between the two germline ends. CDR3 sequence: CASSFGSLGNEQFF. CDR3 bases: TGTGCCAGCAGCTTTGGGTCTTTGGGCAATGAGCAGTTCTTC.

In its sample, this clonotype was seen a few times. The chain combines TRBV5-4 with TRBJ2-1; D may be TRBD2 (6 bases). The germline V and J ends were trimmed by 4 bases and 0 bases, with 14 bases remaining between them. Per the germline V gene, CDR1 is SGHNT and CDR2 is YYREEE (reference sequence). This CDR3 is built from 16 residues. The DNA of the CDR3 is TGTGCCAGCAGCATGGGACTCCACAGCTCCTACAATGAGCAGTTCTTC. The encoded protein is CASSMGLHSSYNEQFF.